Sequencing of this TCR beta chain was carried out in a study of glioma-infiltrating T cells after dendritic cell vaccination. The PCR used 60 V beta and 13 J beta primers. Sequencing was performed with immunoSEQ multiplex PCR; in TCRdb, only in-frame clones are kept and a portion is missing. The sample carries about 73,000 clones, approximately 80% recorded once. CDR3 size: 17 residues. Per the germline V gene, CDR1 is MNHNS and CDR2 is SASEGT. V was shortened by 3 bases and J by 0 bases, with 17 bases between the two germline ends. This TCR was recovered from a human donor with glioblastoma. The chain links TRBV6-1 to TRBJ1-2; D unresolved. The sequenced sample was blood, obtained before dendritic cell vaccination. CDR3 in DNA: TGTGCCAGCAGTGACAGGCTTCGCGCCTCGACTAACTATGGCTACACCTTC. Amino acid sequence: CASSDRLRASTNYGYTF.